This T cell receptor beta chain was identified in a study of blood T cell repertoires in COVID-19. Study as a whole: Spain, Italy and the United States supplied samples that represented acute and convalescent COVID-19. In each case, the material was cDNA or gDNA derived from T cells, B-cell-depleted T cells, or PBMCs.

Followed longitudinally, the Seattle patients had been enrolled during active infection. In the authors' workflow: Estimated nucleated cell counts came from reference gene primer amplification. This table comes from immunoSEQ multiplex PCR, and its TCRdb copy is limited to in-frame clones, with some not included. V and J calls and clone size are given by that table; D and trimming were obtained from the DNA. The repertoire holds roughly 160,000 clones, around 87% seen once, with roughly 0.53% in the top ten. V was shortened by 1 base and J by 4 bases, with 13 bases between the two germline ends. The CDR3 has 15 amino acids. Germline CDR1 reads SGHTA; CDR2 reads FQGNSA.

This sequence originates from a man in his sixties with COVID-19, enrolled during active disease. The sequencing sample was made of peripheral blood. The chain combines TRBV7-2 with TRBJ1-1, with a possible D match to TRBD1 (6 bases). The CDR3 DNA follows: TGTGCCAGCAGCTTAGGGGGGCAGGCTGCCACTGAAGCTTTCTTT. It specifies CASSLGGQAATEAFF.